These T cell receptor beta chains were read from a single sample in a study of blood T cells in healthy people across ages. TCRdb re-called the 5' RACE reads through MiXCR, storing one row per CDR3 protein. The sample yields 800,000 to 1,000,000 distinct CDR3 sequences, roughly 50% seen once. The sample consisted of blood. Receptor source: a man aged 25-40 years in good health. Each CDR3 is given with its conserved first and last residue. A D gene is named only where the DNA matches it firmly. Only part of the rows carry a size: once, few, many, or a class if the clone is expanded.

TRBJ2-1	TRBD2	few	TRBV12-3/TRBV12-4	TGTGCCAGCAGTCGGACTAGACTATTCAATGAGCAGTTCTTC	CASSRTRLFNEQFF
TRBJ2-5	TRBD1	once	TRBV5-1	TGCGCCAGCAGCTTGGCCAGAGGACAGGGGAATGAGCAGTACTTC	CASSLARGQGNEQYF
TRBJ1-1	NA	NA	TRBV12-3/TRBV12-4	TGTGCCAGCAGTCGGGGGGGAACGGGGACTGAAGCTTTCTTT	CASSRGGTGTEAFF
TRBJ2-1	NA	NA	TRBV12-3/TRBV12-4	TGTGCCAGCAGTCCAATGGGACCAGAAAGCTCCTACAATGAGCAGTTCTTC	CASSPMGPESSYNEQFF
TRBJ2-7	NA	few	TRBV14	TGTGCCAGCAGCCAGTACCGGGACTCGTCCTACGAGCAGTACTTC	CASSQYRDSSYEQYF
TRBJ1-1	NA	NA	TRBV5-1	TGCGCCAGCAGCGTCAGCGGCATGAACACTGAAGCTTTCTTT	CASSVSGMNTEAFF
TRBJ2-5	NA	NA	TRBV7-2	TGTGCCAGCAGCCAGACGTGGGCGGCTGGGGAGACCCAGTACTTC	CASSQTWAAGETQYF
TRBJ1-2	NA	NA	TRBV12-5	TGTGCTAGTGGTTTGGCCGAGCGGGGCGGTTATGGCTACACCTTC	CASGLAERGGYGYTF
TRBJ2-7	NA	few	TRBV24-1	TGTGCCACCAGTGAATACAGCTCCTACGAGCAGTACTTC	CATSEYSSYEQYF
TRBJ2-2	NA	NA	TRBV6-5	TGTGCCAGCAGTTATCACGGGGAGCTGTTTTTT	CASSYHGELFF
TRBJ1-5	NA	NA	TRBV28	TGTGCCAGCATTAAGAATGCGAATCAGCCCCAGCATTTT	CASIKNANQPQHF
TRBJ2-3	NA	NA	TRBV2	TGTGCCAGCAGTGAGTCGGGGCGGTTCGAAACCACAGATACGCAGTATTTT	CASSESGRFETTDTQYF
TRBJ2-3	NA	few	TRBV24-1	TGTGCCACCAGTGCGAGTTGGCGGGATACGCAGTATTTT	CATSASWRDTQYF
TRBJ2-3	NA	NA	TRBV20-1	TGCAGTTCAGTCAGGGCAGATACGCAGTATTTT	CSSVRADTQYF
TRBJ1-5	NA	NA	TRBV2	TGTGCCAGCGGTCCAGGGCCTCTCAATCAGCCCCAGCATTTT	CASGPGPLNQPQHF
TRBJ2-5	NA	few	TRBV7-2	TGTGCCAGCAGCCCTGCGGAAGAGACCCAGTACTTC	CASSPAEETQYF
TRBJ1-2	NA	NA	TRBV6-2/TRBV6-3	TGTGCCAGCAGCCAGGGGTACCTGGGCTACACCTTC	CASSQGYLGYTF
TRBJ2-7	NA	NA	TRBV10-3	TGTGCCATCAGTGAACGCGTCGGACACGCGAGCTCCTACGAGCAGTACTTC	CAISERVGHASSYEQYF
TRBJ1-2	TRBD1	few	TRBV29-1	TGCAGCGTGATACAGGGGCACTATGGCTACACCTTC	CSVIQGHYGYTF
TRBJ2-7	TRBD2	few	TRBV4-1	TGCGCCAGCAGCTCGCGAAGGGCCGGGGGGAGCAATGAGCAGTACTTC	CASSSRRAGGSNEQYF
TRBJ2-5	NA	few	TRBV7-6	NA	CASSFGSGVQETQYF
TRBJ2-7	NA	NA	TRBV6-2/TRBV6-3	TGTGCCAGCGAACAGGGGACTCCCTACGAGCAGTACTTC	CASEQGTPYEQYF
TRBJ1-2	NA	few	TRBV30	TGTGCCTGGAGGGCGGCCTTCGGCTACACCTTC	CAWRAAFGYTF
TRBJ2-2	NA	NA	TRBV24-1	TGTGCCACCAGTGAGTCGACGGGGGAGAGCGGGGAGCTGTTTTTT	CATSESTGESGELFF
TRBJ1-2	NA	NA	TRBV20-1	TGCAGTGCTAGAGAGGGGGCGGAAAACTATGGCTACACCTTC	CSAREGAENYGYTF
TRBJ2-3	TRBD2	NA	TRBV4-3	TGCGCCAGCAGCCAAAAACTAGCGGGGGGCGGCACACATACGCAGTATTTT	CASSQKLAGGGTHTQYF
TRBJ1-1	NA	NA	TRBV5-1	TGCGCCAGCAGCTTGTACGAACTGAACACTGAAGCTTTCTTT	CASSLYELNTEAFF
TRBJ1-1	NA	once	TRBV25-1	TGTGCCAGCAGTGAATACGGGACACTGAACACTGAAGCTTTCTTT	CASSEYGTLNTEAFF
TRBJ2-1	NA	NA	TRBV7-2	TGTGCCAGCAGCTTATACGGGAGTGGGACCCAGTTCTTC	CASSLYGSGTQFF
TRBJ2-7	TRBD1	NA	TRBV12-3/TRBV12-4	TGTGCCAGCAGTTTCGGACAGGGGGCAAACGAGCAGTACTTC	CASSFGQGANEQYF
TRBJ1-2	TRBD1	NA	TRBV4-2	TGTGCCAGCAGCCAAGGACAGGGGGCCCGTGGCTACACCTTC	CASSQGQGARGYTF
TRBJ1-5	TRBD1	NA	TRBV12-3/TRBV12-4	TGTGCCAGCGGGTACAGGGGGCTGGATCAGCCCCAGCATTTT	CASGYRGLDQPQHF
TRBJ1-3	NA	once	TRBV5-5	TGTGCCAGCAGCCTGGACGGCCTTTCTGGAAACACCATATATTTT	CASSLDGLSGNTIYF
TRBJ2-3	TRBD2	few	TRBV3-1	TGTGCCAGCAGCCCGGACGGTGGACTAGCGGGGACAGATACGCAGTATTTT	CASSPDGGLAGTDTQYF
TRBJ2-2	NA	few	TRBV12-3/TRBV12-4	TGTGCCAGCAGCCTCGGGCGAACCGGGGAGCTGTTTTTT	CASSLGRTGELFF
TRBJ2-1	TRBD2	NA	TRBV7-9	TGTGCCAGCAGCGCCAGCGGGGGTTCAACTAATGAGCAGTTCTTC	CASSASGGSTNEQFF
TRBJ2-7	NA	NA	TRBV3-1	TGTGCCAGCAGCCAAGATCCGAAGAGAGAGCAGTACTTC	CASSQDPKREQYF
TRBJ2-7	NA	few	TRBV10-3	TGTGCCGTCAGTGAGAACGCCGAGCAGTACTTC	CAVSENAEQYF
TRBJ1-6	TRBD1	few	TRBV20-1	TGCAGTGCTAGACCGGGACAGTATAATTCACCCCTCCACTTT	CSARPGQYNSPLHF
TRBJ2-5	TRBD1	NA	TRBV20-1	TGCAGTGCTACCCTCAGGGGGCTCACCCAGTACTTC	CSATLRGLTQYF
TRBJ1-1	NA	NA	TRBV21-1	TGTGCCAGCAGCCGGACAGGGTCCCTGGAAGCTTTCTTT	CASSRTGSLEAFF
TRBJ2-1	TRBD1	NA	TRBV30	TGTGCCTGGAGTGTGGGGACAGGGTACAATGAGCAGTTCTTC	CAWSVGTGYNEQFF
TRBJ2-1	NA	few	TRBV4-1	TGCGCCAGCAGCACCGGACAGTTACCTCAAAGCTCCTACAATGAGCAGTTCTTC	CASSTGQLPQSSYNEQFF
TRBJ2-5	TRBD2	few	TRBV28	TGTGCCAGCAGTTCGGGAGGACAAATCCGGGAGACCCAGTACTTC	CASSSGGQIRETQYF
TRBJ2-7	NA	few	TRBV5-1	TGCGCCAGCAGCTTGGACGACGGCTACGAGCAGTACTTC	CASSLDDGYEQYF
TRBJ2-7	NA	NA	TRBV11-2	TGTGCCAGCAGCGATGATCTCAGAACCTACGAGCAGTACTTC	CASSDDLRTYEQYF
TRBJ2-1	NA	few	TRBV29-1	TGCAGCGTTGGGCAGGGGGGTCGTGAGCAGTTCTTC	CSVGQGGREQFF
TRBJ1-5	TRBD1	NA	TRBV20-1	TGCAGTGCTATCTCCCCGGGACAGGGGAGCAATCAGCCCCAGCATTTT	CSAISPGQGSNQPQHF
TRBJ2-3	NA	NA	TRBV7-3	TGTGCCAGCAGCTTAAACAGCTGGTACACAGATACGCAGTATTTT	CASSLNSWYTDTQYF
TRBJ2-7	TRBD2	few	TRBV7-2	TGTGCCAGCAGTCCTACTAGCGGGGGGCTAACCTACGAGCAGTACTTC	CASSPTSGGLTYEQYF
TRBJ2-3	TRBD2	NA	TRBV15	TGTGCCACCAGCAGATCTGGACTAGCGGCCACAGATACGCAGTATTTT	CATSRSGLAATDTQYF
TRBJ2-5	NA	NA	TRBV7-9	TGTGCCAGCAATTCAGACAATGAGCAGTACTTC	CASNSDNEQYF
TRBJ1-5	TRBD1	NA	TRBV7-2	TGTGCCAGCAGCTCCGAACAGGGGAACAATCAGCCCCAGCATTTT	CASSSEQGNNQPQHF
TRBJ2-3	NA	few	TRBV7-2	TGTGCCAGCAGCTCCCTCCCGGGGGACACAGATACGCAGTATTTT	CASSSLPGDTDTQYF